Below, one T cell receptor beta chain is given with its context. The data stem from a study of cytomegalovirus exposure and HLA in healthy donors. Sequencing was performed with immunoSEQ multiplex PCR; in TCRdb, only in-frame clones are kept and a portion is missing. This sample has hundreds of thousands of clones; more than 80% occur once, and the top ten carry approximately 0.8%. The CDR3 is 15 residues long. In germline, CDR1 is MGHRA, CDR2 YSYEKL. V lost 2 bases and J lost 7, with 18 bases in between. This TCR was recovered from a woman younger than 30 in good health and CMV-seronegative. The chain couples TRBV4-1 to TRBJ2-7; D possibly corresponds to TRBD2 (5 bases). The sequencing input was PBMCs. The CDR3 DNA reads as TGCGCCAGCAGCCAACCGAGGACTCTTCCGCGGGAGCAGTACTTC. Amino acid sequence: CASSQPRTLPREQYF.